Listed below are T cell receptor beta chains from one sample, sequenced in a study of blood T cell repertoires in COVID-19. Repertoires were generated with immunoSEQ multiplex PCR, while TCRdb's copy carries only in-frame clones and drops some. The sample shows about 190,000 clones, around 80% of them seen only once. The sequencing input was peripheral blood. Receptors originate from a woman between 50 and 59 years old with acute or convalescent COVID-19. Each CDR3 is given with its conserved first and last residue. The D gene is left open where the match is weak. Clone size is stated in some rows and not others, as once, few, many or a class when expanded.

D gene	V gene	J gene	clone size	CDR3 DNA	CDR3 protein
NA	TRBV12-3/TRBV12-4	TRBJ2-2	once	TGTGCCAGCAGTTTGAAGGGGTCCGGGGAGCTGTTTTTT	CASSLKGSGELFF
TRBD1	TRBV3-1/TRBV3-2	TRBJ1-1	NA	TGTGCCAGCAGCCAAGGGGACAGGAACACTGAAGCTTTCTTT	CASSQGDRNTEAFF
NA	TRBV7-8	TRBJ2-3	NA	TGTGCCAGCAGGAGGTTAGACACAGATACGCAGTATTTT	CASRRLDTDTQYF
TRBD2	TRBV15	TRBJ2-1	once	TGTGCCACCAGCAAGCGGGGCCTACGGGATGAGCAGTTCTTC	CATSKRGLRDEQFF
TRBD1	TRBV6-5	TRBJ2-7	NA	TGTGCCAGCAGTCCAGGGACAGGGGGACACGAGCAGTACTTC	CASSPGTGGHEQYF
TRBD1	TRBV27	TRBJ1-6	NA	TGTGCCAGCAGTTTACGCCAGGGGGCCTTTTATTCACCCCTCCACTTT	CASSLRQGAFYSPLHF
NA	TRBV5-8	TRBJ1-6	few	TGTGCCAGCAGCTTGACAGCTAATTCACCCCTCCACTTT	CASSLTANSPLHF
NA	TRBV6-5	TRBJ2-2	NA	TGTGCCGGCCTGAGCCAGGACACCGGGGAGCTGTTTTTT	CAGLSQDTGELFF
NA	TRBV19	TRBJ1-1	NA	TGTGCCAGTAGTAACCCCACGGGTCGAACTTTCTTT	CASSNPTGRTFF
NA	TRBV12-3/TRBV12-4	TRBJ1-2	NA	TGTGCCAGCAGTCTCGGGGGGACCTATGGCTACACCTTC	CASSLGGTYGYTF
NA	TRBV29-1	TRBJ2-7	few	TGCAGCGTTGATGGCAGGGGCGACGAGCAGTACTTC	CSVDGRGDEQYF
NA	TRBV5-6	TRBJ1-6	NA	TGTGCCAGCAGCTTCAGGGGAGATAATTCACCCCTCCACTTT	CASSFRGDNSPLHF
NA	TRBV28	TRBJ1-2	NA	TGTGCCAGCAGTTTTATATGGGGCGAAAACTATGGCTACACCTTC	CASSFIWGENYGYTF
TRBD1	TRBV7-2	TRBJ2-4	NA	TGTGCCAGCAGCATGGACAGGGGGTTTTTTCAGTACTTC	CASSMDRGFFQYF
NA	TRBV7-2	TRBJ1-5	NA	TGTGCCAGCAGCTTAAGTCCAGTTAGCAATCAGCCCCAGCATTTT	CASSLSPVSNQPQHF
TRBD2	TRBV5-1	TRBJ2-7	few	TGCGCCAGCAGCCCGGCCCAGGTACTAGCGGTGCTACAAGAGCAGTACTTC	CASSPAQVLAVLQEQYF
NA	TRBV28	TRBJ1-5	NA	TGTGCCAGCAGTTTCGGTGTAATGGATCAGCCCCAGCATTTT	CASSFGVMDQPQHF
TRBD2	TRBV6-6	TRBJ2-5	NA	TGTGCCAGCAGTTCAAGGACTAGCGGGGGGACCCAGTACTTC	CASSSRTSGGTQYF
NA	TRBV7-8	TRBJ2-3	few	TGTGCCAGCAGCTTTGGCCGGTGGGCTGATACGCAGTATTTT	CASSFGRWADTQYF
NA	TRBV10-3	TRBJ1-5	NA	TGTGCCATCAGTGAGCCATCCAGCAATCAGCCCCAGCATTTT	CAISEPSSNQPQHF